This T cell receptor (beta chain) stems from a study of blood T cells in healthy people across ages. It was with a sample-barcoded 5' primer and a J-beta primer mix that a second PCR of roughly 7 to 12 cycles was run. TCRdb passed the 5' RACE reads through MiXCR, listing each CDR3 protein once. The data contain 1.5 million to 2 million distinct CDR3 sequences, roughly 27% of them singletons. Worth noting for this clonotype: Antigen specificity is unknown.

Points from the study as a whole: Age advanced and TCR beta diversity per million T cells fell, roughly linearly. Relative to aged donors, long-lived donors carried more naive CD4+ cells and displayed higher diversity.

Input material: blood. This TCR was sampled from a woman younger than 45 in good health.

CDR3 loop: CATTPGDGEQFF. The DNA of the CDR3 is TGTGCCACCACCCCGGGGGATGGTGAGCAGTTCTTC. The chain has TRBV15 and TRBJ2-1; weak D call: TRBD2 (6 bases). This CDR3 spans 12 amino acids. The germline V gene encodes CDR1 LNHNV and CDR2 YYDKDF (reference sequence). The V gene lost 7 bases and the J gene lost 9 bases, with 13 bases spanning the gap.